This T cell receptor beta chain originates from a study of blood T cell repertoires in COVID-19. Libraries were prepared by immunoSEQ multiplex PCR; TCRdb keeps only in-frame clonotypes and omits some of them. Of some 67,000 clones in the sample, around 89% were seen once. Germline CDR1 is SEHNR and CDR2 is FQNEAQ (reference sequence). V lost 4 bases and J lost 3, with 9 bases in between. The CDR3 totals 13 residues. Sequenced sample: peripheral blood. The rearrangement uses TRBV7-9 and TRBJ1-1; D unclear. The receptor was derived from a woman aged 55-70 years with acute or convalescent COVID-19. Here the CDR3 DNA reads TGTGCCAGCAGCTCTTCCCGGGACACTGAAGCTTTCTTT. Its protein product is CASSSSRDTEAFF.